These 19 T cell receptor beta chains came from one sample sequenced in a study of T cells in Graves' hyperthyroidism and ophthalmopathy. There were TCR beta CDR3 regions amplified from RNA transcripts. Initially, a first-round RT-PCR of the TCR CDR3 employed the HTBI primer set. TCRdb re-analysed the multiplex PCR reads in MiXCR, keeping a single row per CDR3 protein. The sample records approximately 710,000 distinct CDR3 sequences, approximately 15% being singletons. Sequencing was performed on blood. These receptors came from a man aged 50-59 years with Graves' hyperthyroidism.

Concerning this clonotype itself: Given a much more abundant clone one base away, this may be a read error. The chain combines TRBV7-8 with TRBJ2-2; possibly TRBD1 for D (5 bases). V was trimmed by 7 bases and J by 5 bases, leaving 14 bases between them. This CDR3 region has 14 residues. The germline gives CDR1 SGHVS, CDR2 FQNEAQ. CDR3 loop: CASKQTEMTGELFF. Written as DNA, the CDR3 is TGTGCCAGCAAGCAGACAGAAATGACCGGGGAGCTGTTTTTT. The entire variable domain, with the rest obtained from reference TRBV7-8 and TRBJ2-2, is as follows: GAGVSQSPRYKVAKRGQDVALRCDPISGHVSLFWYQQALGQGPEFLTYFQNEAQLDKSGLPSDRFFAERPEGSVSTLKIQRTQQEDSAVYLCASKQTEMTGELFFGEGSRLTVL.

This clonotype occurred many times. V and J are TRBV2 and TRBJ2-1; 7 bases are shared with TRBD2. This CDR3 contains 15 residues. The V gene's germline CDR1 is SNHLY and CDR2 FYNNEI. V shed 6 bases, J shed 9 bases, and the junction held 14 bases outside the gene matches. The CDR3 loop reads CASSPGGSFYGEQFF. The CDR3 coding sequence is TGTGCCAGCAGCCCCGGCGGGAGTTTTTACGGTGAGCAGTTCTTC.

The sample holds many counts of this clonotype. The gene calls are TRBV11-3 and TRBJ2-1; a weak D match, TRBD2 (5 bases). This CDR3 has 15 residues. Trimming took off 0 bases at V and 4 bases at J, with 10 bases between the two ends. Germline CDR1 SGHNT, CDR2 YENEEA. The CDR3 nucleotides read TGTGCCAGCAGCTTAGATATGACGGGATACAATGAGCAGTTCTTC. Its translation is CASSLDMTGYNEQFF. The whole variable domain, remainder taken from reference TRBV11-3 and TRBJ2-1, is EAGVVQSPRYKIIEKKQPVAFWCNPISGHNTLYWYLQNLGQGPELLIRYENEEAVDDSQLPKDRFSAERLKGVDSTLKIQPAELGDSAVYLCASSLDMTGYNEQFFGPGTRLTVL.

This clonotype was detected ten times or more. The gene calls are TRBV11-3 and TRBJ1-5; 8 bases agree with TRBD1. This CDR3 contains 15 residues. Unmatched junction bases numbered 6, after V lost 5 bases and J lost 3 bases. Germline CDR1 SGHNT, CDR2 YENEEA. This chain's CDR3 is CASSVGTGVNQPQHF. The CDR3 DNA follows: TGTGCCAGCAGCGTAGGGACAGGAGTCAATCAGCCCCAGCATTTT.

The sample holds one count of this clonotype. The chain is built from TRBV30 and TRBJ2-3; possible D gene TRBD2, 6 bases. The V end lost 0 bases, the J end lost 6 bases, and 10 bases lay between the germline ends. This CDR3 spans 13 amino acids. Germline CDR1 reads GTSNPN; CDR2 reads SVGIG (reference sequence). The CDR3, as DNA: TGTGCCTGGAGTGTCGTGGGGGGTGATACGCAGTATTTT. It yields the protein CAWSVVGGDTQYF.

This clonotype was seen many times. V is TRBV29-1 and J is TRBJ2-7, with 7 bases aligning to TRBD2. Germline V gives CDR1 SQVTM, CDR2 ANQGSEA. The CDR3 length is 11 residues. The V gene end was trimmed by 7 bases and the J gene end by 5 bases; junction bases not matched to a gene: 5. The CDR3 DNA sequence: TGCAGCGGAGCGGGGTTAGACGAGCAGTACTTC. Protein: CSGAGLDEQYF.

Many counts were recorded for this clonotype. The chain has TRBV12-3 or TRBV12-4 and TRBJ2-7; 11 bases fit TRBD2. CDR3 length: 14 residues. Trimming removed 4 bases from V and 3 bases from J; junction bases left unmatched: 2. CDR3 sequence: CASSSTSGNYEQYF. Written as DNA, the CDR3 is TGTGCCAGCAGTTCGACTAGCGGGAACTACGAGCAGTACTTC.

Only a few counts were recorded for this clonotype. This sequence joins TRBV10-3 and TRBJ2-2; no firm D call. The ends were cut back, 10 bases at V and 6 bases at J, with 9 bases in the middle. Germline assignment: CDR1 ENHRY and CDR2 SYGVKD. CDR3 length equals 11 residues. The CDR3 DNA sequence: TGTGCCACGATGATGGCCGGGGAGCTGTTTTTT. Residues: CATMMAGELFF.

This clonotype was seen at least ten times. The CDR3 reads CASSFPGQGREQYF. CDR3 coding DNA: TGTGCCAGCAGCTTTCCGGGACAGGGACGCGAGCAGTACTTC. The chain links TRBV7-9 to TRBJ2-7, with 9 bases that match TRBD1. J was trimmed by 6 bases and V by 3 bases; bases with no gene match: 6. Germline V lookup: CDR1 SEHNR, CDR2 FQNEAQ (reference sequence). The CDR3 runs to 14 residues.

The sample holds many counts of this clonotype. This chain links TRBV20-1 with TRBJ2-7, with no clear D. The CDR3 totals 14 residues. V lost 0 bases and J 3 bases, leaving 12 bases between the germline ends. Germline CDR1 and CDR2: DFQATT and SNEGSKA (reference sequence). The CDR3 region is CSARDEKGGYEQYF. Here the CDR3 DNA reads TGCAGTGCTAGAGATGAAAAGGGTGGCTACGAGCAGTACTTC.

The J gene is TRBJ2-7, the V gene TRBV7-9; 10 positions agree with TRBD1. V shed 5 bases and J 7 bases; nucleotides not matched to a gene: 8. The CDR3 runs to 14 residues. Germline V gives CDR1 SEHNR, CDR2 FQNEAQ (reference sequence). The CDR3 DNA reads as TGTGCCAGCAGCCTAGGGACAGGGGTGATTGAGCAGTACTTC. It is translated as CASSLGTGVIEQYF.

The rearrangement joins TRBV20-1 to TRBJ2-7; 7 bases agree with TRBD2. This CDR3 region has 13 residues. CDR1 is DFQATT and CDR2 is SNEGSKA in the germline V gene (reference sequence). With 3 bases clipped from V and 4 bases from J, the junction kept 6 bases outside the gene matches. CDR3 DNA: TGCAGTGCTAGGTTAGGTAGCGGGTACGAGCAGTACTTC. Its protein is CSARLGSGYEQYF.

V usage is TRBV6-2 or TRBV6-3 and J usage is TRBJ2-3, with D perhaps matching TRBD1 (6 bases). In germline, CDR1 is MNHEY, CDR2 SVGEGT. V was shortened by 5 bases and J by 6 bases, with 21 bases between the two germline ends. The CDR3 spans 16 residues. CDR3 bases: TGTGCCAGCAGTCTCCTGGGCAGGGGTCCTCAGGATACGCAGTATTTT. As protein: CASSLLGRGPQDTQYF.

The chain has TRBV6-1 and TRBJ1-2; D not certain. Trimming pared 3 bases from V and 8 bases from J, leaving 4 bases between. CDR1 MNHNS and CDR2 SASEGT come from the germline V gene. The length of the CDR3 is 10 residues. The CDR3 here is CASSDWGYTF. CDR3 nucleotides: TGTGCCAGCAGTGATTGGGGCTACACCTTC.

The J gene is TRBJ1-5, the V gene TRBV18, with a weak D call TRBD1 (6 bases). Germline V gives CDR1 KGHSH, CDR2 LQKENI. The CDR3 runs 18 residues. Deletions cut 2 bases from V and 0 bases from J, with 17 bases between. CDR3 sequence: CASSPDRYMGYSNQPQHF. In DNA, the CDR3 is TGTGCCAGCTCACCAGACAGGTACATGGGGTATAGCAATCAGCCCCAGCATTTT.

This chain joins TRBV19 and TRBJ2-3; the D is unclear. Trimming stripped 5 bases from V and 5 bases from J, with 14 bases between. Per germline, CDR1 LNHDA and CDR2 SQIVND (reference sequence). The CDR3 length is 14 residues. The CDR3 DNA is TGTGCCAGTAGTGTATACAGATCCGGAGATACGCAGTATTTT. It codes for CASSVYRSGDTQYF.

This clonotype occurred many times. The CDR3 nucleotides read TGTGCCAGCAGCTTAGGGTTGCCTGAAGCTTTCTTT. As protein: CASSLGLPEAFF. The gene calls are TRBV7-3 and TRBJ1-1; D call uncertain. Trimming stripped 2 bases from V and 6 bases from J, with 7 bases between. Germline V gene lookup returns CDR1 SGHTA and CDR2 FQGTGA. This CDR3 contains 12 residues.

This clonotype was counted between two and nine times. This sequence joins TRBV7-2 and TRBJ2-1, with 10 positions matching TRBD2. Per germline, CDR1 SGHTA and CDR2 FQGNSA. The CDR3 sequence is 17 residues long. V dropped 4 bases and J dropped 1; count of bases not matched to a gene: 7. This CDR3 reads CASSWLAGERSYNEQFF. CDR3 DNA sequence: TGTGCCAGCAGCTGGCTAGCGGGAGAACGTTCCTACAATGAGCAGTTCTTC.

The rearrangement joins TRBV13 to TRBJ2-7; TRBD1 agrees at 8 bases. Losses at the gene ends were 3 bases for V and 6 bases for J; bases not matched to a gene: 7. The CDR3 consists of 14 residues. Germline V lookup: CDR1 PRHDT, CDR2 FYEKMQ (reference sequence). CDR3 in DNA: TGTGCCAGCAGCTTCGGGGACAGGAGGGGCGAGCAGTACTTC. Its protein is CASSFGDRRGEQYF.